This is a list of T cell receptor beta chains from one sample in a study of human T cells and chemical hapten exposure. TCRdb ran MiXCR on the RACE reads and lists one entry per CDR3 protein. This sample has tens of thousands of distinct CDR3 sequences, with over 6.5% found just once. Sequencing was performed on whole blood. These receptors all stem from a male donor in good health. Some clones in this sample may be carry-over from other donors' samples. Each CDR3 is given without its conserved first and last residue. D genes are given only for firm matches. The listing skips clone size in some rows; elsewhere it reads once, few, many or a size class.

clone size: many; V gene: TRBV2; J gene: TRBJ1-1; CDR3 length: 12; D gene: TRBD1; CDR3 protein: ASSDGTGITEAF
clone size: few; V gene: TRBV5-4; J gene: TRBJ2-6; CDR3 length: 13; D gene: -; CDR3 protein: ASSNLFSGANVLT
clone size: -; V gene: TRBV29-1; J gene: TRBJ1-3; CDR3 length: 12; D gene: -; CDR3 protein: SVAPVDVVNTIY
clone size: -; V gene: TRBV7-9; J gene: TRBJ2-1; CDR3 length: 13; D gene: TRBD2; CDR3 protein: ASSSLAGKYNEQF
clone size: -; V gene: TRBV5-1; J gene: TRBJ2-3; CDR3 length: 11; D gene: TRBD1; CDR3 protein: ASSFGTADTQY
clone size: -; V gene: TRBV12-3/TRBV12-4; J gene: TRBJ2-1; CDR3 length: 14; D gene: TRBD1; CDR3 protein: ASSLSDRGLYNEQF
clone size: -; V gene: TRBV5-1; J gene: TRBJ1-2; CDR3 length: 11; D gene: -; CDR3 protein: ASRSDSGRGYT
clone size: many; V gene: TRBV4-1; J gene: TRBJ2-7; CDR3 length: 13; D gene: TRBD2; CDR3 protein: ASRPRTSGSYEQY
clone size: -; V gene: TRBV4-1; J gene: TRBJ2-3; CDR3 length: 13; D gene: TRBD2; CDR3 protein: ASSQVLAGDDTQY
clone size: -; V gene: TRBV7-9; J gene: TRBJ2-5; CDR3 length: 15; D gene: -; CDR3 protein: ASSLALQTSLQETQY
clone size: many; V gene: TRBV5-6; J gene: TRBJ1-1; CDR3 length: 12; D gene: -; CDR3 protein: ASSFGPTETEAF
clone size: few; V gene: TRBV5-4; J gene: TRBJ2-3; CDR3 length: 12; D gene: -; CDR3 protein: ASSADSNTDTQY
clone size: -; V gene: TRBV9; J gene: TRBJ2-1; CDR3 length: 10; D gene: -; CDR3 protein: ASSVDYREQF
clone size: many; V gene: TRBV7-2; J gene: TRBJ1-5; CDR3 length: 12; D gene: -; CDR3 protein: ASSQVPVNQPQH
clone size: -; V gene: TRBV20-1; J gene: TRBJ2-7; CDR3 length: 12; D gene: TRBD1; CDR3 protein: SAFRDRGFDEQY
clone size: -; V gene: TRBV27; J gene: TRBJ1-1; CDR3 length: 11; D gene: -; CDR3 protein: ASSLSSFAEAF